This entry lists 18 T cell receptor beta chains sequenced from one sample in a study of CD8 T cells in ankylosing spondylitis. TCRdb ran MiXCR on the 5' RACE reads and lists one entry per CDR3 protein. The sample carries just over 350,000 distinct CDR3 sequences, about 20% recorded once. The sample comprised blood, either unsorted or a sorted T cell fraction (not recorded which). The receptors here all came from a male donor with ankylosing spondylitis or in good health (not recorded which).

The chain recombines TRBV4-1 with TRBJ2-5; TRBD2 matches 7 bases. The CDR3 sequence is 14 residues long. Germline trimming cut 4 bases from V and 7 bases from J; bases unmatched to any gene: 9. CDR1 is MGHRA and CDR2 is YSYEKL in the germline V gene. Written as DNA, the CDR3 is TGCGCCAGCAGCCCGAGGGGAGGGTTCAGGACCCAGTACTTC. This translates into CASSPRGGFRTQYF.

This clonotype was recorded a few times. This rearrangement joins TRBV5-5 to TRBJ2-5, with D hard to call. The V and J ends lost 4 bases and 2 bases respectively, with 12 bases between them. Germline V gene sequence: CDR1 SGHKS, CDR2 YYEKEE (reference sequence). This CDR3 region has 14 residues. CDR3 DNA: TGTGCCAGCAGCCTCCGGACGAAACAAGAGACCCAGTACTTC. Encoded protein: CASSLRTKQETQYF.

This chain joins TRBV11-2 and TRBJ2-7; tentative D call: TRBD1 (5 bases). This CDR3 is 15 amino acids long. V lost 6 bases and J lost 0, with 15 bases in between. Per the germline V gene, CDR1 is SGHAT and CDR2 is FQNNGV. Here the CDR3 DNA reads TGTGCCAGCAGACAGGCGCCAGCGAACTCCTACGAGCAGTACTTC. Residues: CASRQAPANSYEQYF.

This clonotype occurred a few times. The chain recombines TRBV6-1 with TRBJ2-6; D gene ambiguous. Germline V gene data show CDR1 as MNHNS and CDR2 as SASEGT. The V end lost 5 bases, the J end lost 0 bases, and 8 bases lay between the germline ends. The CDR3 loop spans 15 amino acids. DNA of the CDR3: TGTGCCAGCAGTAGTCACTACTCTGGGGCCAACGTCCTGACTTTC. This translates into CASSSHYSGANVLTF.

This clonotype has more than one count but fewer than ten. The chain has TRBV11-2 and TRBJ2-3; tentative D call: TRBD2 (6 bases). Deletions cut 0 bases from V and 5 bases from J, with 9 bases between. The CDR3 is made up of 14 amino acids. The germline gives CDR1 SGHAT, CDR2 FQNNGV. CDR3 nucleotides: TGTGCCAGCAGCTTAGAGTGGGGGGAAGATACGCAGTATTTT. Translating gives CASSLEWGEDTQYF.

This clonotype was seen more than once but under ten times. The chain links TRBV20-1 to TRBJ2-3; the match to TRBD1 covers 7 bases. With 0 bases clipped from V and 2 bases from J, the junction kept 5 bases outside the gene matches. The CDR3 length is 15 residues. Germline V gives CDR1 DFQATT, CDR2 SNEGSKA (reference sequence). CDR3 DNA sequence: TGCAGTGCTAGAGACCCTGGACAGGTCACAGATACGCAGTATTTT. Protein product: CSARDPGQVTDTQYF.

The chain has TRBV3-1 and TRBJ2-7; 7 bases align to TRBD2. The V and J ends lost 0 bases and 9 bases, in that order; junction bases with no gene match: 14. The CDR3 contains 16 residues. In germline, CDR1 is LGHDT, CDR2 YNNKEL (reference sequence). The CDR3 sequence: CASSQEASGPPHTQYF. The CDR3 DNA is TGTGCCAGCAGCCAAGAAGCTAGCGGACCGCCCCATACGCAGTACTTC.

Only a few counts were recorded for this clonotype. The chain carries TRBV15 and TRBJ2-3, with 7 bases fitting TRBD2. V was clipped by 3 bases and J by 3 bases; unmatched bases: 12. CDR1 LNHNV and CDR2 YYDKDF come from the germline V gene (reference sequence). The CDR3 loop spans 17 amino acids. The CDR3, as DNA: TGTGCCACCAGCAGCCCACGGTGGGGGGGTGAGACAGATACGCAGTATTTT. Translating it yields CATSSPRWGGETDTQYF.

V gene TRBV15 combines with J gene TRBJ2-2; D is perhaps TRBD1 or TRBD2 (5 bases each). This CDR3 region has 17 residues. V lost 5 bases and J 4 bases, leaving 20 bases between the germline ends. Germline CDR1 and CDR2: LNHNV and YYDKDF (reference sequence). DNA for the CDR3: TGTGCCACCAGCCCTTGGCGGGCAGGACACCTCACCGGGGAGCTGTTTTTT. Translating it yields CATSPWRAGHLTGELFF.

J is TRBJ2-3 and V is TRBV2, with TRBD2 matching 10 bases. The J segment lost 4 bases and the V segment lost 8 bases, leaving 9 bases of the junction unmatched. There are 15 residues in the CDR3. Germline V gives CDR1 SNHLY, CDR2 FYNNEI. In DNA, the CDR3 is TGTGCCAGCCCGTACGAGCGGGGGGGCCCAGATACGCAGTATTTT. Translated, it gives CASPYERGGPDTQYF.

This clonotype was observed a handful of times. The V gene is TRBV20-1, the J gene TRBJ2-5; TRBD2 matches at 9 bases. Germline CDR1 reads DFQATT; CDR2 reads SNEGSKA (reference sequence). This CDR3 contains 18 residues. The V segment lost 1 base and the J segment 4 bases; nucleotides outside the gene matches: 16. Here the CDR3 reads CSARVALWAGGKRETQYF. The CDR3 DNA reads TGCAGTGCTAGAGTAGCCTTGTGGGCGGGGGGGAAACGAGAGACCCAGTACTTC.

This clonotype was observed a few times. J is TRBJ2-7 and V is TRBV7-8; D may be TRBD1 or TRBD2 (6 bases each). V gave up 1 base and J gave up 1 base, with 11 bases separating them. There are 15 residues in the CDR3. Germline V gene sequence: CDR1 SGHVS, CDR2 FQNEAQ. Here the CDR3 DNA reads TGTGCCAGCAGCTTAGAACGGGGGCAGTCCTACGAGCAGTACTTC. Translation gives CASSLERGQSYEQYF.

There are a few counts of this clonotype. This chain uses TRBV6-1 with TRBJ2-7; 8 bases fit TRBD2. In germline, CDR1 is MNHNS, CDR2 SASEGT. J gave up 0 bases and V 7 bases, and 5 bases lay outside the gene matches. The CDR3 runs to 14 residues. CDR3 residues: CASKVAGISYEQYF. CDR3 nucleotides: TGTGCCAGCAAGGTAGCGGGGATCTCCTACGAGCAGTACTTC.

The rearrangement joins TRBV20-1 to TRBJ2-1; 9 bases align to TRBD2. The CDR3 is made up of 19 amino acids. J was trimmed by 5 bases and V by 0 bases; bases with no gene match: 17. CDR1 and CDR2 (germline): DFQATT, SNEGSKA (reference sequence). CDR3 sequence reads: CSARDLRGRDSGGNNEQFF. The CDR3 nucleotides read TGCAGTGCTAGAGACCTTAGAGGTCGAGATAGCGGGGGAAACAATGAGCAGTTCTTC.

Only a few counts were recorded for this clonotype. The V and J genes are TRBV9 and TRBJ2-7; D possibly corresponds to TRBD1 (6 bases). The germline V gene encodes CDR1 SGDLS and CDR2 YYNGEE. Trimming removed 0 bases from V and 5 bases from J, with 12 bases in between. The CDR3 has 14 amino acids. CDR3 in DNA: TGTGCCAGCAGCGTAGGTGGGGGCCCCAACGAGCAGTACTTC. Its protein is CASSVGGGPNEQYF.

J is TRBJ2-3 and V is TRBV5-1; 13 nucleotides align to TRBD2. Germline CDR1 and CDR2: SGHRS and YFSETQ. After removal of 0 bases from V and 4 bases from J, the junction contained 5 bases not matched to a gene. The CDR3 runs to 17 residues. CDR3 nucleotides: TGCGCCAGCAGCTTGGAGACGGGACTAGCGGGGTCAGATACGCAGTATTTT. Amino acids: CASSLETGLAGSDTQYF.

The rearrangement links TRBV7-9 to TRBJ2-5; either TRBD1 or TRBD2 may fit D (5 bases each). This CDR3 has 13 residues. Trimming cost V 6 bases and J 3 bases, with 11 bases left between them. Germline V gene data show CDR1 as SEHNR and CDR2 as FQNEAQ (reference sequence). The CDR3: CASRVGTEETQYF. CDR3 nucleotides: TGTGCCAGCAGAGTCGGGACGGAAGAGACCCAGTACTTC.

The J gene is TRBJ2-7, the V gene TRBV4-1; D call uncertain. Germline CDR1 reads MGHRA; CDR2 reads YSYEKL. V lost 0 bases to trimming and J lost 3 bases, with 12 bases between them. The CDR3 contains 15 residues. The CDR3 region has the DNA TGCGCCAGCAGCCAAGAGCAGCAGAGGAGCTACGAGCAGTACTTC. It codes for CASSQEQQRSYEQYF.